This TCR beta chain comes out of a study of cytomegalovirus exposure and HLA in healthy donors. The data were produced by immunoSEQ multiplex PCR, yet TCRdb's version contains in-frame clones alone and is incomplete. The sample carries about 150,000 clones, more than 85% recorded once. Study-wide results and limits: The study designated 150 to 200 TCR beta chains cytomegalovirus-associated. A few chains tied to CMV proved CMV antigen-specific in vitro. TCR clusters originating in the first cohort tended to co-occur in the 110 or so validation repertoires, according to a later analysis.

Per germline, CDR1 DFQATT and CDR2 SNEGSKA (reference sequence). Trimming took 4 bases from V and 6 from J, leaving 7 bases between them. This CDR3 is 10 amino acids long. The donors were part of the roughly 120-subject validation cohort, which stood apart from the 666-subject first cohort. As for this clone: Antigen: not known.

Sequencing used PBMCs. The clonotype originates from a man between 18 and 35 years old in good health and CMV-seronegative. The V gene is TRBV20-1, the J gene TRBJ2-7, with D uncertain. CDR3 in DNA: TGCAGTGCTAAACGAGCCGAGCAGTACTTC. Its protein is CSAKRAEQYF.